This section outlines one T cell receptor beta chain sequence together with its context. Antigen specificity is unknown. The entry originates in a study of cytomegalovirus exposure and HLA in healthy donors. Study-level points and caveats: Reportedly, cytomegalovirus status was diagnosed with high sensitivity and specificity.

PCR employed 60 Vbeta and 13 Jbeta primers. Produced via immunoSEQ multiplex PCR; TCRdb's table is partial and in-frame only. Of fewer than 250,000 clones in the sample, approximately 88% were seen once. This clonotype originated in a boy aged 2 to 9 in good health and CMV-seronegative. The sample taken for sequencing was PBMCs.

CDR3 sequence: CASSGPPLGGTQYF. The CDR3 DNA follows: TGTGCCAGCAGTGGACCCCCCCTCGGGGGGACCCAGTACTTC. V and J are TRBV25-1 and TRBJ2-5, with D maybe TRBD2 (6 bases). V lost 4 bases and J 7 bases, leaving 16 bases between the germline ends. Germline CDR1 MGHDK, CDR2 SYGVNS. The CDR3 consists of 14 residues.